Listed below are T cell receptor beta chains from one sample, sequenced in a study of blood T cell repertoires in COVID-19. Only in-frame clones appear in the TCRdb table, and some are missing; sequencing was by immunoSEQ multiplex PCR. This sample carries under 350,000 clones, about 89% of them seen once, and the ten largest clones take under 2.5%. The sequenced material came from peripheral blood. The receptors originated from a middle-aged man with acute or convalescent COVID-19. The CDR3 runs from the conserved cysteine through the conserved F or W. A D gene is named only where the DNA matches it firmly. Clone size is given for some rows only: seen once, a few or many times, or a class if the clone is expanded.

abundance: .
v_gene: TRBV19
j_gene: TRBJ1-5
d_gene: TRBD1
CDR3aa: CASTQDRGSAQPQHF
CDR3nt: TGTGCCAGTACCCAGGACAGGGGATCGGCCCAGCCCCAGCATTTT

abundance: .
v_gene: TRBV6-5
j_gene: TRBJ2-3
d_gene: .
CDR3aa: CASSYIDGTDTQYF
CDR3nt: TGTGCCAGCAGCTATATAGATGGCACAGATACGCAGTATTTT

abundance: .
v_gene: TRBV12-3/TRBV12-4
j_gene: TRBJ1-5
d_gene: .
CDR3aa: CASSRIGDQPQHF
CDR3nt: TGTGCCAGCAGCAGAATAGGAGATCAGCCCCAGCATTTT

abundance: .
v_gene: TRBV15
j_gene: TRBJ2-2
d_gene: TRBD2
CDR3aa: CATIGTRPGTGELFF
CDR3nt: TGTGCCACCATCGGGACTAGGCCAGGCACCGGGGAGCTGTTTTTT

abundance: .
v_gene: TRBV6-5
j_gene: TRBJ1-6
d_gene: .
CDR3aa: CASSYRGSPLHF
CDR3nt: TGTGCCAGCAGTTATCGGGGTTCACCCCTCCACTTT

abundance: .
v_gene: TRBV15
j_gene: TRBJ2-5
d_gene: TRBD2
CDR3aa: CATSRDSGSGGFQETQYF
CDR3nt: TGTGCCACCAGCAGAGATTCGGGTAGCGGGGGATTCCAAGAGACCCAGTACTTC

abundance: .
v_gene: TRBV18
j_gene: TRBJ1-5
d_gene: .
CDR3aa: CASSPAIDRNQPQHF
CDR3nt: TGTGCCAGCTCACCGGCTATAGACAGGAACCAGCCCCAGCATTTT

abundance: .
v_gene: TRBV3-1/TRBV3-2
j_gene: TRBJ1-3
d_gene: .
CDR3aa: CASSPSTAVSGNTIYF
CDR3nt: TGTGCCAGCAGCCCCTCGACAGCAGTCTCTGGAAACACCATATATTTT

abundance: .
v_gene: TRBV19
j_gene: TRBJ2-7
d_gene: .
CDR3aa: CASSSGESYEQYF
CDR3nt: TGTGCCAGTAGTAGCGGGGAGTCCTACGAGCAGTACTTC

abundance: .
v_gene: TRBV7-9
j_gene: TRBJ1-2
d_gene: .
CDR3aa: CASSLAGGYGYTF
CDR3nt: TGTGCCAGCAGCTTAGCTGGGGGGTATGGCTACACCTTC

abundance: .
v_gene: TRBV7-9
j_gene: TRBJ1-3
d_gene: .
CDR3aa: CASSPTPGSGNTIYF
CDR3nt: TGTGCCAGCAGCCCCACCCCGGGCTCTGGAAACACCATATATTTT

abundance: few
v_gene: TRBV2
j_gene: TRBJ1-1
d_gene: TRBD1
CDR3aa: CASSDRAPFEAFF
CDR3nt: TGTGCCAGCAGCGACAGGGCCCCCTTTGAAGCTTTCTTT

abundance: .
v_gene: TRBV7-3
j_gene: TRBJ2-1
d_gene: .
CDR3aa: CASSLPPAGEQFF
CDR3nt: TGTGCCAGCAGCTTACCTCCGGCGGGTGAGCAGTTCTTC

abundance: .
v_gene: TRBV7-9
j_gene: TRBJ2-5
d_gene: TRBD2
CDR3aa: CAGGLAGAQETQYF
CDR3nt: TGTGCCGGGGGACTAGCGGGGGCCCAAGAGACCCAGTACTTC

abundance: .
v_gene: TRBV24-1
j_gene: TRBJ2-2
d_gene: TRBD1
CDR3aa: CATRDRENTGELFF
CDR3nt: TGTGCCACCCGGGACAGGGAAAACACCGGGGAGCTGTTTTTT

abundance: .
v_gene: TRBV12-5
j_gene: TRBJ2-2
d_gene: .
CDR3aa: CASGPDAGAGELFF
CDR3nt: TGTGCTAGTGGCCCGGACGCAGGGGCCGGGGAGCTGTTTTTT